Listed here is a single TCR beta chain. Its antigen is currently unknown. The length of the CDR3 is 16 residues. The germline CDR1 and CDR2 sequences are MNHNY and SVGAGI (reference sequence). Trimming shortened V by 5 bases and J by 4 bases, and 20 bases separated the two germline ends. Clones were read by immunoSEQ multiplex PCR, and TCRdb kept only the in-frame ones, dropping some. The sample lists more than 110,000 clones, approximately 94% occurring once. The data stem from a study of T cell responses to AZD1222 COVID-19 vaccine. Regarding the study as a whole: Repertoires were sampled only after the peak T cell response. Just a handful of people given AZD1222 tested seropositive at baseline. Reports say nearly half of spike-specific TCRs go after unmutated variant regions. Elevations in Spike-specific TCR breadth and depth followed administration of two AZD1222 doses.

The receptor's source is an adult in good health. The V gene is TRBV6-6, the J gene TRBJ1-1, with D possibly TRBD1 on 6 matching bases. The input for sequencing was peripheral blood, taken on day 0 of AZD1222 vaccination. The CDR3 coding sequence is TGTGCCAGCAGTCCTTCCGGGGGCACGGGGGGCACTGAAGCTTTCTTT. It codes for CASSPSGGTGGTEAFF.